The entry that follows covers one T cell receptor beta chain sequence. The record originates from a study of T cell changes during pregnancy in multiple sclerosis. Produced via immunoSEQ multiplex PCR; TCRdb's table is partial and in-frame only. The table lists 57,000 or so clones, about nine tenths of them singletons. The CDR3 totals 16 residues. J was trimmed by 4 bases and V by 4 bases; bases with no gene match: 9. Germline assignment: CDR1 MGHRA and CDR2 YSYEKL. The V call is TRBV4-1, the J call TRBJ1-1; TRBD1 aligns across 10 bases. This sample comprised peripheral blood, obtained in the third trimester of pregnancy. This sequence was found in a female donor in good health, enrolled as a control in a pregnancy study. CDR3 residues: CASSRGTGAVGTEAFF. Here the CDR3 DNA reads TGCGCCAGCAGCCGTGGGACAGGGGCGGTTGGCACTGAAGCTTTCTTT.